These 13 T cell receptor beta chains originate from one sample sequenced in a study of pediatric ulcerative colitis. One to two pinch biopsies were taken from the rectum during colonoscopy. The method was immunoSEQ multiplex PCR; TCRdb's version includes in-frame clones alone and lacks a portion of them. The sample has over 15,000 clones, roughly 70% seen once. The sample consisted of gut tissue. These TCRs come from a girl aged 10 to 17 with moderate ulcerative colitis.

The rearrangement uses TRBV4-1 and TRBJ2-5; 7 bases line up with TRBD2. The CDR3 sequence is 16 residues long. CDR1 MGHRA and CDR2 YSYEKL come from the germline V gene. Trimming at V came to 1 base and at J to 3 bases, leaving 8 bases not matched to a gene. CDR3 nucleotide sequence: TGCGCCAGCAGCCAAGGTCCCAGCGGGGCCAAAGAGACCCAGTACTTC. Its protein is CASSQGPSGAKETQYF.

The sample holds a few counts of this clone. The chain uses TRBV4-1 and TRBJ1-2; no definite D call. The germline V gene encodes CDR1 MGHRA and CDR2 YSYEKL. There are 14 residues in the CDR3. Trimming took off 0 bases at V and 4 bases at J, with 9 bases between the two ends. CDR3 in DNA: TGCGCCAGCAGCCAAGATTTAAGGGTCTATGGCTACACCTTC. Encoded protein: CASSQDLRVYGYTF.

The chain joins TRBV19 to TRBJ2-5; D may be TRBD1 or TRBD2 (5 bases each). From germline, CDR1 is LNHDA and CDR2 SQIVND (reference sequence). Trimming took 5 bases from V and 5 from J, leaving 18 bases between them. The CDR3 extends over 15 amino acids. The CDR3, as DNA: TGTGCCAGTAGTCATAAGGGACGCGAGGGTGAGACCCAGTACTTC. As protein: CASSHKGREGETQYF.

This clone came up a few times. The chain has TRBV19 and TRBJ2-7; no clear D gene. The ends were cut back, 0 bases at V and 2 bases at J, with 11 bases in the middle. Per the germline V gene, CDR1 is LNHDA and CDR2 is SQIVND (reference sequence). This CDR3 contains 15 residues. The CDR3: CASSIDQQGPYEQYF. In DNA form, the CDR3 reads TGTGCCAGTAGTATAGATCAACAAGGGCCCTACGAGCAGTACTTC.

The J gene is TRBJ1-3, the V gene TRBV5-1; D possibly corresponds to TRBD1 (5 bases). Germline V gene data show CDR1 as SGHRS and CDR2 as YFSETQ. CDR3 length: 16 residues. Trimming cost V 0 bases and J 2 bases, with 12 bases left between them. CDR3 nucleotides: TGCGCCAGCAGCTTGGGATACCGGGGCCCTGGAAACACCATATATTTT. Its protein product is CASSLGYRGPGNTIYF.

The chain couples TRBV6-5 to TRBJ1-1; D perhaps matches TRBD1 (5 bases). With 7 bases removed from V and 3 bases from J, the gap between germline ends came to 12 bases. The CDR3 extends over 13 amino acids. CDR1 MNHEY and CDR2 SVGAGI come from the germline V gene. CDR3 nucleotides: TGTGCCAGCATCAATCCGGGGCACACTGAAGCTTTCTTT. Its protein product is CASINPGHTEAFF.

The V and J genes are TRBV6-6 and TRBJ2-7, with unresolved D. Germline loops: CDR1 MNHNY, CDR2 SVGAGI (reference sequence). CDR3 length: 12 amino acids. The V gene lost 8 bases and the J gene lost 5 bases, with 13 bases spanning the gap. The DNA of the CDR3 is TGTGCCAGCCGTTTTAGGTCGGACGAGCAGTACTTC. The encoded protein is CASRFRSDEQYF.

A note on this clone: Germline and junction disagree at one end, which may indicate a read error. The genes are TRBV19 and TRBJ2-3, with a tentative D call TRBD2 (6 bases). The germline V gene has CDR1 LNHDA and CDR2 SQIVND (reference sequence). The CDR3 runs 15 residues. The CDR3 sequence: CASGAAASGTDTQYF. The CDR3 DNA sequence: TGCGCCAGTGGGGCCGCAGCTAGCGGCACAGATACGCAGTATTTT.

The rearrangement uses TRBV28 and TRBJ1-2, with TRBD1 identical over 7 bases. CDR3 length: 13 residues. Germline lookup yields CDR1 MDHEN and CDR2 SYDVKM. Germline trimming cut 5 bases from V and 4 bases from J; bases unmatched to any gene: 4. CDR3 region: CASSAGTAYGYTF. The CDR3 nucleotides are TGTGCCAGCAGTGCAGGGACAGCCTATGGCTACACCTTC.

The chain couples TRBV7-8 to TRBJ2-7; possible D gene TRBD2, 5 bases. CDR3 length: 12 residues. In germline, CDR1 is SGHVS, CDR2 FQNEAQ. Trimming took 5 bases from V and 10 from J, leaving 15 bases between them. For the CDR3, the DNA is TGTGCCAGCAGCCCCGAGCGGTTAGGTCAGTACTTC. Its protein product is CASSPERLGQYF.

In its sample, this clone was seen once. V is TRBV18 and J is TRBJ2-7; 14 nucleotides align to TRBD2. The CDR3 sequence is 19 residues long. V shed 5 bases, J shed 4 bases, and the junction held 16 bases outside the gene matches. Germline loops: CDR1 KGHSH, CDR2 LQKENI. DNA for the CDR3: TGTGCCAGCTCAACGCTCCGGGGACTAGCGGGAGACCGGCGGTACGAGCAGTACTTC. Translation gives CASSTLRGLAGDRRYEQYF. Drawing the rest from reference TRBV18 and TRBJ2-7, the complete variable domain is NAGVMQNPRHLVRRRGQEARLRCSPMKGHSHVYWYRQLPEEGLKFMVYLQKENIIDESGMPKERFSAEFPKEGPSILRIQQVVRGDSAAYFCASSTLRGLAGDRRYEQYFGPGTRLTVT.

This clone has only a few counts. The CDR3 DNA follows: TGTGCCAGCAGTTTATACCCAACAGGAATCGGAGAGACCCAGTACTTC. Protein: CASSLYPTGIGETQYF. This chain links TRBV28 with TRBJ2-5, with D possibly TRBD1 on 5 matching bases. The germline CDR1 and CDR2 sequences are MDHEN and SYDVKM. The V gene lost 1 base and the J gene lost 4 bases, with 16 bases spanning the gap. This CDR3 region has 16 residues.

J is TRBJ1-5 and V is TRBV30; unclear D gene. The CDR3 is 16 residues long. Trimming cost V 3 bases and J 4 bases, with 19 bases left between them. CDR1 and CDR2 from the germline V gene are GTSNPN and SVGIG (reference sequence). CDR3 nucleotide sequence: TGTGCCTGGAGCGATTTGGGAGTGCGGGGAAATCAGCCCCAGCATTTT. Residues: CAWSDLGVRGNQPQHF.